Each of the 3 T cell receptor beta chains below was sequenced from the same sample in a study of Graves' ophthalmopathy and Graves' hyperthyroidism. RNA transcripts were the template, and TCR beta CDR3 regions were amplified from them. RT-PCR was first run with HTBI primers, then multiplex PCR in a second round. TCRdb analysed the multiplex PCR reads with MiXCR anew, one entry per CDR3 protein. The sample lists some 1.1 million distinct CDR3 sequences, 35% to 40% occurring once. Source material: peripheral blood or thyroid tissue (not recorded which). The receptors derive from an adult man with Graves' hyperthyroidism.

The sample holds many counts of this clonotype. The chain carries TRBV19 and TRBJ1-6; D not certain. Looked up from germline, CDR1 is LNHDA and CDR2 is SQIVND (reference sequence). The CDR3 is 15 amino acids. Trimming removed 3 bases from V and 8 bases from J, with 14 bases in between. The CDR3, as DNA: TGTGCCAGTAGTATTGCGCCGAGGACGGATTCACCCCTCCACTTT. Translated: CASSIAPRTDSPLHF.

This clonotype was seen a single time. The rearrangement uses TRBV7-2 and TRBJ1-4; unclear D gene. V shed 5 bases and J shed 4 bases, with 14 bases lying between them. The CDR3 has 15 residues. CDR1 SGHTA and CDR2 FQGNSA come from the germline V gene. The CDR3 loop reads CASSPDLDINEKLFF. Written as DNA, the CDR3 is TGTGCCAGCAGCCCAGATTTAGACATTAATGAAAAACTGTTTTTT.

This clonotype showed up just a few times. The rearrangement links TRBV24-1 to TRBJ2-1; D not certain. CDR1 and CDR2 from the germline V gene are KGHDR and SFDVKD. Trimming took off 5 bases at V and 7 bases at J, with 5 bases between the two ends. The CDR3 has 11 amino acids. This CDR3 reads CATSAGNEQFF. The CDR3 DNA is TGTGCCACCAGTGCTGGGAATGAGCAGTTCTTC.